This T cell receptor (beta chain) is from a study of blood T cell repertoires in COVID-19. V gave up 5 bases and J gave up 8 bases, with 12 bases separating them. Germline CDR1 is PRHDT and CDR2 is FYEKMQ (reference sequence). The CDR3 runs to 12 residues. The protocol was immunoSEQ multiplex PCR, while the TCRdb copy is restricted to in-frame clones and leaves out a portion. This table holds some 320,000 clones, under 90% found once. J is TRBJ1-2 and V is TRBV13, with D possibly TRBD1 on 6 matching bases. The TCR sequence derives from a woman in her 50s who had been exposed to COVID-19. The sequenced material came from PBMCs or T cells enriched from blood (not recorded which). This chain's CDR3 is CASSPHRDGYTF. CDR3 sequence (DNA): TGTGCCAGCAGCCCGCACAGGGACGGCTACACCTTC.